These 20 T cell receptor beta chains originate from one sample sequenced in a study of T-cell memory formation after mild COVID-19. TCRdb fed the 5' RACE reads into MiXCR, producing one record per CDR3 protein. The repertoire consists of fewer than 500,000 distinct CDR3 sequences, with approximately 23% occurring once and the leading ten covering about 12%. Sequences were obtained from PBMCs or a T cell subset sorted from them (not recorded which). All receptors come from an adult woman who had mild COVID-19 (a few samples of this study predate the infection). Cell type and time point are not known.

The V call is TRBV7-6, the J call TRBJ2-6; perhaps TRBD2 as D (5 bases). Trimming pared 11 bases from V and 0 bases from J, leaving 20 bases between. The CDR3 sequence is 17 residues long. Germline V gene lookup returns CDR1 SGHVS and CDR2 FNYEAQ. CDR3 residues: CASMAFLGSSGANVLTF. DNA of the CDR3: TGTGCCTCAATGGCTTTCCTGGGGAGCTCTGGGGCCAACGTCCTGACTTTC. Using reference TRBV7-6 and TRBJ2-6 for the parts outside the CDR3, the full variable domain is GAGVSQSPRYKVTKRGQDVALRCDPISGHVSLYWYRQALGQGPEFLTYFNYEAQQDKSGLPNDRFSAERPEGSISTLTIQRTEQRDSAMYRCASMAFLGSSGANVLTFGAGSRLTVL.

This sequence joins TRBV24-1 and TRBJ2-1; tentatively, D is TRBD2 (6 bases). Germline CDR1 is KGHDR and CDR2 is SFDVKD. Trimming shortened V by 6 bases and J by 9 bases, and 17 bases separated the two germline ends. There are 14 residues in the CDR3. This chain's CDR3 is CATSLSPGVPEQFF. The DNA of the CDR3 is TGTGCCACCAGTCTTTCTCCGGGAGTTCCTGAGCAGTTCTTC.

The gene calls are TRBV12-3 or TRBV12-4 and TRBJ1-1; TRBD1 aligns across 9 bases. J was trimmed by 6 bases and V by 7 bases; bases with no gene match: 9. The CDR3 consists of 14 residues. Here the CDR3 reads CASKPGQGPSEAFF. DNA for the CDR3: TGTGCCAGCAAACCGGGACAGGGTCCCTCTGAAGCTTTCTTT.

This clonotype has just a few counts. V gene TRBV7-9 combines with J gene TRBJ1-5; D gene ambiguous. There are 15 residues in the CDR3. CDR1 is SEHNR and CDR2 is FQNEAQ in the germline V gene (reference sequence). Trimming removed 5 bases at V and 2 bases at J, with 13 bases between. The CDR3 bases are TGTGCCAGCAGCCGAGAGGCCTCAGGCAATCAGCCCCAGCATTTT. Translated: CASSREASGNQPQHF.

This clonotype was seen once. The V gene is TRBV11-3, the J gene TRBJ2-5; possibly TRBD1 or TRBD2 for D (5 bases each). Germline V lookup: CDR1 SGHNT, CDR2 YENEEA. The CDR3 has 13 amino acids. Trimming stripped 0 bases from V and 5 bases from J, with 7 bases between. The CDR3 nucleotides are TGTGCCAGCAGCTTAGATGAGGGGGAGACCCAGTACTTC. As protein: CASSLDEGETQYF.

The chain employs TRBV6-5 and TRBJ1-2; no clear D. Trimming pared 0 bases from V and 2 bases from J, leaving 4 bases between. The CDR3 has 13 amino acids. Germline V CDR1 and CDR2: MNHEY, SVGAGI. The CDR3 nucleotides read TGTGCCAGCAGTTACTCCGGGAACTATGGCTACACCTTC. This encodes CASSYSGNYGYTF.

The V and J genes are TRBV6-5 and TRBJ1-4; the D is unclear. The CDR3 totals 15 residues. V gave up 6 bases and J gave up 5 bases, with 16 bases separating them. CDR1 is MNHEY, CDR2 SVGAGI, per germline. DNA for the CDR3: TGTGCCAGCAGGATGCTAACGGGGTTGAATGAAAAACTGTTTTTT. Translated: CASRMLTGLNEKLFF.

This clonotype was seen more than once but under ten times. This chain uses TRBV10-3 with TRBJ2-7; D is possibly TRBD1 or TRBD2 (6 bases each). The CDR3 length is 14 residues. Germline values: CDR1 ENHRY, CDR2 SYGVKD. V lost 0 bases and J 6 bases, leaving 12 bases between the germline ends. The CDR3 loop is CAISESARGGEQYF. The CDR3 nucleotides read TGTGCCATCAGTGAGTCGGCCAGGGGAGGCGAGCAGTACTTC.

The CDR3: CASSTGTASGNTIYF. The CDR3 DNA reads as TGTGCCAGCAGCACGGGGACAGCCTCTGGAAACACCATATATTTT. The chain uses TRBV2 and TRBJ1-3; 7 nucleotides align to TRBD1. Germline V gene sequence: CDR1 SNHLY, CDR2 FYNNEI. The CDR3 consists of 15 residues. V gave up 6 bases and J gave up 0 bases; unmatched junction bases: 5.

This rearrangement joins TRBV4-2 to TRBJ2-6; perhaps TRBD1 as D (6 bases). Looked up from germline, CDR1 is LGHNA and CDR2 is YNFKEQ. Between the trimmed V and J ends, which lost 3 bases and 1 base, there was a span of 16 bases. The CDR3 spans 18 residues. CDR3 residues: CASSQLGARGSGANVLTF. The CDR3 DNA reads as TGTGCCAGCAGCCAGCTGGGGGCCCGGGGTTCTGGGGCCAACGTCCTGACTTTC.

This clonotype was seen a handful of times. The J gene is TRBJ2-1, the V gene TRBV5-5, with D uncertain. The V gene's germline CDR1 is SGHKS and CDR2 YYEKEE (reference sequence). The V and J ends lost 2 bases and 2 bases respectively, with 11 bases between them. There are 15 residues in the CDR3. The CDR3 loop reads CASSFRTGTYNEQFF. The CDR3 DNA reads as TGTGCCAGCAGCTTCAGAACTGGGACCTACAATGAGCAGTTCTTC.

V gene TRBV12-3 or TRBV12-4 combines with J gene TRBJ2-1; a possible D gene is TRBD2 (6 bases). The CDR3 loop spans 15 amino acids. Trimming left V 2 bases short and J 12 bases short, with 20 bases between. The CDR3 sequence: CASSLRKAGFRRQFF. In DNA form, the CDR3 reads TGTGCCAGCAGTTTACGTAAGGCGGGGTTCAGGAGGCAGTTCTTC.

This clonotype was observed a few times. The CDR3 DNA reads TGCAGTGCCGGGAGCAGGACAAACTATGGCTACACCTTC. It is translated as CSAGSRTNYGYTF. J is TRBJ1-2 and V is TRBV20-1; D may be TRBD1 (5 bases). CDR3 length: 13 residues. V was clipped by 6 bases and J by 2 bases, with 13 bases between them. Germline-derived CDR1 and CDR2 are DFQATT and SNEGSKA (reference sequence).

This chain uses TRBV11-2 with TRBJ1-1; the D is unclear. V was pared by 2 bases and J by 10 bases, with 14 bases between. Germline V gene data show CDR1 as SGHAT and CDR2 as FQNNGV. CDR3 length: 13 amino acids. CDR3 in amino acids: CASSLLADWGAFF. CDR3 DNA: TGTGCCAGCAGCTTACTAGCCGACTGGGGAGCTTTCTTT.

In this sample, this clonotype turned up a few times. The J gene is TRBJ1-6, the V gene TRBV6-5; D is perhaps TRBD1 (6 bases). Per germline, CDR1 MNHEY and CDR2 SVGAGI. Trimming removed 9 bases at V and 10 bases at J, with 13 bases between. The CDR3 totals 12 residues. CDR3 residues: CASQDSNSPLHF. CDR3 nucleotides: TGTGCCAGTCAGGACAGCAACTCACCCCTCCACTTT.

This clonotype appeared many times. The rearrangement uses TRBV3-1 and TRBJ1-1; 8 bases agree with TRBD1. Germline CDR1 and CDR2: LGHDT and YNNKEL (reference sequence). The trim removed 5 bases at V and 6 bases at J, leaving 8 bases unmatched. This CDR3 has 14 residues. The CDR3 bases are TGTGCCAGCAGCGACGGACAGGGTAGGTCTGAAGCTTTCTTT. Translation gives CASSDGQGRSEAFF. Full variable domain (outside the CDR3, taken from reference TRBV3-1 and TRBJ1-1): DTAVSQTPKYLVTQMGNDKSIKCEQNLGHDTMYWYKQDSKKFLKIMFSYNNKELIINETVPNRFSPKSPDKAHLNLHINSLELGDSAVYFCASSDGQGRSEAFFGQGTRLTVV.

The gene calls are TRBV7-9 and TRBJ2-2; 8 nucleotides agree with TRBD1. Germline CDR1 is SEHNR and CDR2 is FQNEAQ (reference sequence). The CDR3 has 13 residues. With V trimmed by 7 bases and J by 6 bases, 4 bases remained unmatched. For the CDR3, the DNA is TGTGCCAGCACCAGGACAGGGTCCGGGGAGCTGTTTTTT. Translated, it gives CASTRTGSGELFF.

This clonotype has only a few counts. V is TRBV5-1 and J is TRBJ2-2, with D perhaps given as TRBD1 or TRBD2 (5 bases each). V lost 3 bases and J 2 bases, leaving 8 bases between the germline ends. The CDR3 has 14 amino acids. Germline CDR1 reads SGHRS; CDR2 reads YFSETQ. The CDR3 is CASSWDQNTGELFF. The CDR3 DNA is TGCGCCAGCAGCTGGGACCAAAACACCGGGGAGCTGTTTTTT.

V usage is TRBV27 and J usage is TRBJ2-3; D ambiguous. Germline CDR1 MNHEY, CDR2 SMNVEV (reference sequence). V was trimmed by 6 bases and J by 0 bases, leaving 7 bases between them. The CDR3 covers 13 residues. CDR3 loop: CASRRSSTDTQYF. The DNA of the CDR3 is TGTGCCAGCAGACGTAGTAGCACAGATACGCAGTATTTT.

The CDR3 protein is CATSVRQGGETQYF. The DNA of the CDR3 is TGTGCCACCAGCGTCAGACAGGGCGGAGAGACCCAGTACTTC. V usage is TRBV15 and J usage is TRBJ2-5; 7 bases are shared with TRBD1. V lost 5 bases, J lost 4 bases, and 7 bases stayed unmatched. The CDR3 length is 14 residues. The germline V gene has CDR1 LNHNV and CDR2 YYDKDF (reference sequence).